This record looks at one T cell receptor (beta chain) sequence and its context. Method: immunoSEQ multiplex PCR; TCRdb's copy keeps in-frame clones and lacks some. The sample lists some 96,000 clones, approximately 84% occurring once. The V gene end was trimmed by 0 bases and the J gene end by 7 bases; junction bases not matched to a gene: 13. The CDR3 is 18 amino acids. In germline, CDR1 is SGHVS, CDR2 FQNEAQ. The sample belongs to a study of control samples from healthy donors and cancer patients. The rearrangement uses TRBV7-8 and TRBJ2-1; 9 positions match TRBD2. The sequence was collected from a woman between 50 and 59 years old in good health. The sequenced sample consisted of blood. The CDR3 spells CASSLAFDAGGPYNEQFF. CDR3 nucleotide sequence: TGTGCCAGCAGCTTAGCGTTCGATGCGGGGGGGCCTTATAATGAGCAGTTCTTC.